This T cell receptor beta chain was recovered during a study of blood T cell repertoires in COVID-19. At the level of the study: The analysed material was cDNA or gDNA that came from T cells, B-cell-depleted T cells, or PBMCs.

Methods used by the authors: Reference gene primer amplification yielded estimated nucleated cell counts. The data were produced by immunoSEQ multiplex PCR, yet TCRdb's version contains in-frame clones alone and is incomplete. For V, J and clone size, that table is used; D and trimming come from the DNA. Counted here are a few hundred thousand clones, 80% to 90% occurring once; the ten biggest clones make up 10%. The sample consisted of peripheral blood. The TCR originated in a woman of 80 years or more with acute or convalescent COVID-19.

CDR3 loop: CAKPGQLNCYGYTF. In DNA, the CDR3 is TGTGCCAAACCCGGACAGCTTAATTGCTATGGCTACACCTTC. The chain couples TRBV5-3 to TRBJ1-2, with a possible D match to TRBD1 (6 bases). TRBV5-3 is designated an ORF whose function remains uncertain. The CDR3 covers 14 residues. Trimming shortened V by 9 bases and J by 4 bases, and 19 bases separated the two germline ends.